Below are 27 T cell receptor beta chains sequenced from a single sample in a study of response to subunit inactivated influenza vaccine. MiXCR, applied by TCRdb to the RT-PCR reads, yields one record per CDR3 protein. The table includes 600,000 to 850,000 distinct CDR3 sequences, 14% detected once. Source: PBMCs from blood, taken 14 to 15 days before vaccination. These receptors all stem from a man between 50 and 59 years old who received an inactivated influenza vaccine.

This clonotype was detected a few times. CDR3 loop: CASTQTGGTDSPLHF. The CDR3 DNA sequence: TGTGCCAGCACCCAGACAGGGGGAACTGATTCACCCCTCCACTTT. The V call is TRBV7-2, the J call TRBJ1-6; 9 nucleotides line up with TRBD1. Germline-derived CDR1 and CDR2 are SGHTA and FQGNSA. Losses at the gene ends were 7 bases for V and 8 bases for J; bases not matched to a gene: 9. The length of the CDR3 is 15 residues.

This clonotype was picked up a small number of times. The J gene is TRBJ2-5, the V gene TRBV5-5; D not certain. The CDR3 has 14 residues. V was clipped by 0 bases and J by 0 bases, with 6 bases between them. Germline-derived CDR1 and CDR2 are SGHKS and YYEKEE (reference sequence). The CDR3: CASSLDPNQETQYF. The CDR3 nucleotides read TGTGCCAGCAGCTTGGATCCGAACCAAGAGACCCAGTACTTC.

This chain links TRBV7-2 with TRBJ1-5; no firm D call. Deletions cut 3 bases from V and 5 bases from J, with 11 bases between. Germline CDR1 and CDR2: SGHTA and FQGNSA. This CDR3 has 14 amino acids. The CDR3 DNA is TGTGCCAGCAGCTTTTTTGGCGCAGATCAGCCCCAGCATTTT. Protein sequence: CASSFFGADQPQHF.

The J gene is TRBJ2-7, the V gene TRBV27; 7 bases agree with TRBD2. The V segment lost 1 base and the J segment 4 bases; nucleotides outside the gene matches: 4. CDR1 and CDR2 from the germline V gene are MNHEY and SMNVEV (reference sequence). The CDR3 contains 14 residues. The CDR3 nucleotides are TGTGCCAGCAGTTTATTGGCGGGAGAGTACGAGCAGTACTTC. Its protein product is CASSLLAGEYEQYF.

In this sample, this clonotype turned up a few times. V gene TRBV7-9 combines with J gene TRBJ2-1, with a possible D match to TRBD2 (6 bases). Per the germline V gene, CDR1 is SEHNR and CDR2 is FQNEAQ (reference sequence). This CDR3 is built from 11 residues. Trimming took off 11 bases at V and 4 bases at J, with 9 bases between the two ends. The CDR3 nucleotides are TGTGCCTGCGGGGCGTACAATGAGCAGTTCTTC. The encoded protein is CACGAYNEQFF.

In this sample, this clonotype turned up a few times. The chain couples TRBV12-3 or TRBV12-4 to TRBJ1-2, with D possibly TRBD1 on 5 matching bases. This CDR3 region has 14 residues. Trimming took off 7 bases at V and 7 bases at J, with 19 bases between the two ends. This chain's CDR3 is CASNIPGGAGGYTF. Written as DNA, the CDR3 is TGTGCCAGCAACATACCCGGAGGGGCGGGTGGCTACACCTTC.

This clonotype was observed a few times. The rearrangement uses TRBV28 and TRBJ2-7, with D tentatively TRBD1 (5 bases). The length of the CDR3 is 16 residues. Germline V CDR1 and CDR2: MDHEN, SYDVKM. Between the trimmed V and J ends, which lost 3 bases and 0 bases, there was a span of 15 bases. The CDR3: CASSLFLGQNSYEQYF. CDR3 DNA sequence: TGTGCCAGCAGTTTGTTCTTGGGGCAGAACTCCTACGAGCAGTACTTC.

This clonotype was seen at least ten times. The chain has TRBV6-2 or TRBV6-3 and TRBJ2-7; D is ambiguous. The length of the CDR3 is 12 residues. Trimming took 5 bases from V and 7 from J, leaving 12 bases between them. Germline assignment: CDR1 MNHEY and CDR2 SVGEGT. The CDR3 DNA sequence: TGTGCCAGCAGTCCCTCCGACGAAGAGCAGTACTTC. Translating gives CASSPSDEEQYF.

The chain recombines TRBV7-2 with TRBJ2-2; D could derive from TRBD1 or TRBD2 (5 bases each). Germline V gene sequence: CDR1 SGHTA, CDR2 FQGNSA. The V gene lost 5 bases and the J gene lost 7 bases, with 20 bases spanning the gap. The CDR3 runs to 16 residues. The CDR3 DNA sequence: TGTGCCAGCAGCCCCAGGGTGGGGGAGCCGGGCGGGGAGCTGTTTTTT. Translating gives CASSPRVGEPGGELFF.

The table lists this clonotype with a few counts. J is TRBJ2-7 and V is TRBV6-1; 8 positions agree with TRBD1. The V gene end was trimmed by 4 bases and the J gene end by 4 bases; junction bases not matched to a gene: 9. Per germline, CDR1 MNHNS and CDR2 SASEGT. The CDR3 contains 15 residues. The CDR3, as DNA: TGTGCCAGCAGTGGAGGACAGGGTTTATCATACGAGCAGTACTTC. It yields the protein CASSGGQGLSYEQYF.

This clonotype was observed a handful of times. This chain uses TRBV29-1 with TRBJ1-1; possibly TRBD1 for D (5 bases). V was pared by 2 bases and J by 2 bases, with 9 bases between. The length of the CDR3 is 13 residues. Germline CDR1 and CDR2: SQVTM and ANQGSEA. The chain's CDR3 is CSVEMWDNTEAFF. Written as DNA, the CDR3 is TGCAGCGTTGAAATGTGGGACAACACTGAAGCTTTCTTT.

CDR3 coding DNA: TGTGCCAGCAGTGTATCAACACTGAAAGGAGCTTTCTTT. This encodes CASSVSTLKGAFF. The rearrangement joins TRBV12-3 or TRBV12-4 to TRBJ1-1; the D is unclear. Trimming took 5 bases from V and 10 from J, leaving 17 bases between them. The CDR3 is 13 amino acids.

This chain connects TRBV20-1 to TRBJ2-1; D ambiguous. V was shortened by 0 bases and J by 0 bases, with 9 bases between the two germline ends. The CDR3 contains 15 residues. Germline V gives CDR1 DFQATT, CDR2 SNEGSKA (reference sequence). The CDR3 sequence is CSARDVTLSYNEQFF. The CDR3 nucleotides are TGCAGTGCTAGAGATGTGACTCTCTCCTACAATGAGCAGTTCTTC.

This clonotype has more than one count but fewer than ten. This chain uses TRBV4-1 with TRBJ2-5, with no clear D. The germline V gene has CDR1 MGHRA and CDR2 YSYEKL. V lost 2 bases to trimming and J lost 5 bases, with 9 bases between them. The CDR3 has 13 residues. The CDR3 here is CASSQTIVETQYF. CDR3 DNA: TGCGCCAGCAGCCAAACCATAGTGGAGACCCAGTACTTC.

J is TRBJ2-1 and V is TRBV20-1; 7 bases map to TRBD2. The CDR3 spans 16 residues. V trimming: 6 bases; J trimming: 7 bases; junction bases outside the gene matches: 18. Looked up from germline, CDR1 is DFQATT and CDR2 is SNEGSKA (reference sequence). The CDR3, as DNA: TGCAGTGCCGTACCGCCTACTAGCGTAGTTTGGAATGAGCAGTTCTTC. This translates into CSAVPPTSVVWNEQFF.

This clonotype was picked up many times. The chain has TRBV10-3 and TRBJ2-1; 7 bases map to TRBD1. CDR1 ENHRY and CDR2 SYGVKD come from the germline V gene. The CDR3 covers 12 residues. V was clipped by 5 bases and J by 6 bases; unmatched bases: 1. The CDR3 region is CAISTGANEQFF. DNA of the CDR3: TGTGCCATCAGTACAGGGGCCAATGAGCAGTTCTTC.

A few counts support this clonotype. The V gene is TRBV12-3 or TRBV12-4, the J gene TRBJ2-7, with D perhaps TRBD1 (6 bases). V lost 7 bases, J lost 5 bases, and 18 bases lay in between. This CDR3 is 14 amino acids long. CDR3 in DNA: TGTGCCAGCACCCAAAGGGACATCAGGGACGAGCAGTACTTC. It specifies CASTQRDIRDEQYF.

The CDR3 reads CASSLDGGEAFF. In nucleotides, the CDR3 is TGTGCCAGCAGCTTAGACGGGGGTGAAGCTTTCTTT. The J gene is TRBJ1-1, the V gene TRBV11-2, with D possibly TRBD1 on 5 matching bases. V was cut by 0 bases and J by 7 bases, with 6 bases left in between. Germline CDR1 SGHAT, CDR2 FQNNGV. The CDR3 sequence is 12 residues long.

The rearrangement joins TRBV6-1 to TRBJ2-7; TRBD2 agrees at 12 bases. CDR3 length: 15 amino acids. J was trimmed by 5 bases and V by 7 bases; bases with no gene match: 9. Per the germline V gene, CDR1 is MNHNS and CDR2 is SASEGT. The CDR3 DNA follows: TGTGCCAGCACCGCTAGCGGGAGGGTTGCCCACGAGCAGTACTTC. This encodes CASTASGRVAHEQYF.

The chain combines TRBV12-3 or TRBV12-4 with TRBJ1-4; 7 nucleotides match TRBD1. The ends lost 9 bases at V and 5 bases at J; junction bases unmatched: 6. The CDR3 consists of 13 residues. CDR3 protein: CASKAGGNEKLFF. The CDR3 DNA follows: TGTGCCAGTAAAGCAGGGGGGAATGAAAAACTGTTTTTT.

This clonotype was detected ten times or more. This chain links TRBV6-5 with TRBJ2-7; 7 bases line up with TRBD2. Germline trimming cut 2 bases from V and 5 bases from J; bases unmatched to any gene: 9. The CDR3 totals 15 residues. Germline loops: CDR1 MNHEY, CDR2 SVGAGI. The CDR3 DNA reads as TGTGCCAGCAGTTACGACGGCGGGAGCCCCCACGAGCAGTACTTC. Protein product: CASSYDGGSPHEQYF.

The chain uses TRBV5-6 and TRBJ2-7, with D perhaps matching TRBD1 (6 bases). The CDR3 extends over 13 amino acids. The germline V gene encodes CDR1 SGHDT and CDR2 YYEEEE. V lost 4 bases and J lost 3, with 11 bases in between. The CDR3 DNA sequence: TGTGCCAGCAGCGAGACAGGAAACTACGAGCAGTACTTC. Its translation: CASSETGNYEQYF. Full variable domain (rest looked up from reference TRBV5-6 and TRBJ2-7): DAGVTQSPTHLIKTRGQQVTLRCSPKSGHDTVSWYQQALGQGPQFIFQYYEEEERQRGNFPDRFSGHQFPNYSSELNVNALLLGDSALYLCASSETGNYEQYFGPGTRLTVT.

The chain recombines TRBV7-9 with TRBJ2-5; D perhaps matches TRBD1 (5 bases). With 8 bases removed from V and 1 base from J, the gap between germline ends came to 17 bases. The CDR3 length is 15 residues. Germline-derived CDR1 and CDR2 are SEHNR and FQNEAQ (reference sequence). The CDR3 DNA reads as TGTGCCAGCTCCCAGGGCCTCACGCTCCAAGAGACCCAGTACTTC. Amino acids: CASSQGLTLQETQYF.

This clonotype came up many times. CDR3 sequence reads: CASSLSTPGDTQYF. CDR3 bases: TGTGCCAGCAGCTTGAGCACCCCGGGGGATACGCAGTATTTT. The chain joins TRBV7-9 to TRBJ2-3; possibly TRBD2 for D (5 bases). The CDR3 contains 14 residues. Germline V lookup: CDR1 SEHNR, CDR2 FQNEAQ (reference sequence). Trimming stripped 3 bases from V and 6 bases from J, with 13 bases between.

The chain links TRBV27 to TRBJ2-7; TRBD1 agrees at 7 bases. The CDR3 has 14 amino acids. Trimming took 4 bases from V and 2 from J; bases not matched to a gene: 5. Germline values: CDR1 MNHEY, CDR2 SMNVEV (reference sequence). CDR3 in DNA: TGTGCCAGCAGTTGGACGGACAGGACCTACGAGCAGTACTTC. Amino acid sequence: CASSWTDRTYEQYF.

This clonotype was recorded a few times. V usage is TRBV7-8 and J usage is TRBJ2-7; 8 nucleotides match TRBD1. Germline CDR1 reads SGHVS; CDR2 reads FQNEAQ. J was trimmed by 3 bases and V by 1 base; bases with no gene match: 8. The CDR3 sequence is 16 residues long. CDR3 residues: CASSLGLGQAIYEQYF. CDR3 DNA: TGTGCCAGCAGCTTAGGTCTGGGACAGGCGATCTACGAGCAGTACTTC.

Only a few counts were recorded for this clonotype. The rearrangement links TRBV25-1 to TRBJ2-1, with 7 bases fitting TRBD2. Germline lookup yields CDR1 MGHDK and CDR2 SYGVNS. V was pared by 5 bases and J by 2 bases, with 18 bases of the junction left unmatched. The CDR3 has 19 residues. The CDR3 DNA reads TGTGCCAGCAGTTCACCCTGGGCGGGAGTACAATCCCCCTACAATGAGCAGTTCTTC. It codes for CASSSPWAGVQSPYNEQFF.